Following are 5 T cell receptor beta chains from one sample sequenced in a study of PD-1 blockade in classical Hodgkin lymphoma. Generated by immunoSEQ multiplex PCR, the TCRdb table keeps only in-frame clones and is missing some. Here the sample spans about 97,000 clones, over 80% being singletons. Every patient experienced relapse after autologous stem cell transplantation, and brentuximab vedotin exposure varied. Here the sequenced sample was peripheral blood mononuclear cells (PBMCs), taken at baseline. The receptors shown here come from a human donor with classical Hodgkin lymphoma.

The table lists this clone with a count of one. The chain links TRBV7-2 to TRBJ2-4, with 9 bases aligning to TRBD1. CDR1 and CDR2 from the germline V gene are SGHTA and FQGNSA. V gave up 7 bases and J gave up 6 bases; unmatched junction bases: 7. This CDR3 has 14 amino acids. As DNA, the CDR3 is TGTGCCAGCAACCCCGGGACAGGGACAAACATTCAGTACTTC. Protein sequence: CASNPGTGTNIQYF.

This clone was detected only a few times. At the DNA level, this CDR3 is encoded by other sequences in the same sample as well. The chain is built from TRBV5-1 and TRBJ1-1; D is undetermined. V gave up 0 bases and J gave up 0 bases, with 6 bases separating them. The CDR3 covers 14 residues. CDR1 and CDR2 (germline): SGHRS, YFSETQ. CDR3 DNA sequence: TGCGCCAGCAGCTTGGCCAGCATGAACACTGAAGCTTTCTTT. As protein: CASSLASMNTEAFF.

J is TRBJ2-5 and V is TRBV10-3, with TRBD1 as a possible D gene (6 bases). Trimming stripped 7 bases from V and 2 bases from J, with 11 bases between. This CDR3 has 13 residues. Germline-derived CDR1 and CDR2 are ENHRY and SYGVKD. CDR3 protein: CAITPDSQETQYF. The CDR3 DNA follows: TGTGCCATCACACCGGACAGTCAAGAGACCCAGTACTTC.

V is TRBV7-6 and J is TRBJ1-4; D is uncertain. This CDR3 contains 17 residues. Per the germline V gene, CDR1 is SGHVS and CDR2 is FNYEAQ. Trimming removed 3 bases at V and 0 bases at J, with 14 bases between. This chain's CDR3 is CASSLDPLRSTNEKLFF. CDR3 coding DNA: TGTGCCAGCAGCTTGGACCCCCTGAGGTCAACTAATGAAAAACTGTTTTTT. The whole variable domain, remainder taken from reference TRBV7-6 and TRBJ1-4, is GAGVSQSPRYKVTKRGQDVALRCDPISGHVSLYWYRQALGQGPEFLTYFNYEAQQDKSGLPNDRFSAERPEGSISTLTIQRTEQRDSAMYRCASSLDPLRSTNEKLFFGSGTQLSVL.

This clone was seen once. V usage is TRBV28 and J usage is TRBJ1-2; 12 bases agree with TRBD1. This CDR3 region has 16 residues. Germline assignment: CDR1 MDHEN and CDR2 SYDVKM. The V segment lost 10 bases and the J segment 5 bases; nucleotides outside the gene matches: 14. The CDR3: CATFGTGGLRVYGYTF. The DNA for the CDR3 is TGTGCCACCTTCGGGACAGGGGGCCTGAGGGTATATGGCTACACCTTC.